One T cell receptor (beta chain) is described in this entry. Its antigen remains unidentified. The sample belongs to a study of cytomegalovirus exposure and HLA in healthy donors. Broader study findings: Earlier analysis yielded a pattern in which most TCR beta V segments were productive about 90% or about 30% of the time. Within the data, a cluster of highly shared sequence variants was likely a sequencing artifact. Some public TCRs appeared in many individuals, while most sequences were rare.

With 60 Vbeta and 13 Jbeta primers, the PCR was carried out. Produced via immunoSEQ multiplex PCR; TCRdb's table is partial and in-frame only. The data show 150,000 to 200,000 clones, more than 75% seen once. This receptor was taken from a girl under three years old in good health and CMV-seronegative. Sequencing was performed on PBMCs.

This CDR3 is CASSRTGNYGYTF. The CDR3 DNA reads TGTGCCAGTAGTCGGACAGGGAACTATGGCTACACCTTC. The rearrangement links TRBV19 to TRBJ1-2, with 8 bases matching TRBD1. This CDR3 contains 13 residues. Trimming took 5 bases from V and 2 from J; bases not matched to a gene: 1. Germline CDR1 is LNHDA and CDR2 is SQIVND (reference sequence).